This T cell receptor (beta chain) was obtained from a study of cytomegalovirus exposure and HLA in healthy donors. Looked up from germline, CDR1 is SGHRS and CDR2 is YFSETQ. The germline V and J ends were trimmed by 7 bases and 5 bases, with 15 bases remaining between them. The CDR3 loop spans 14 amino acids. This clone was seen just once. The antigen is unknown. Points from the study as a whole: The majority of CMV-associated TCR beta chains were reported as apparently HLA-restricted in a later analysis.

PCR involved 60 Vbeta and 13 Jbeta primers. The assay was immunoSEQ multiplex PCR, and TCRdb's table has in-frame clones only and misses some. This table has 150,000 to 200,000 clones, under 80% appearing once. Sequencing was performed on PBMCs. The origin of this receptor is a woman under 40 in good health and CMV-seronegative. The rearrangement joins TRBV5-1 to TRBJ2-2, with D possibly being TRBD1 (5 bases). This chain's CDR3 is CASRAGMGTGELFF. The CDR3 coding sequence is TGCGCCAGCCGGGCAGGGATGGGTACCGGGGAGCTGTTTTTT.